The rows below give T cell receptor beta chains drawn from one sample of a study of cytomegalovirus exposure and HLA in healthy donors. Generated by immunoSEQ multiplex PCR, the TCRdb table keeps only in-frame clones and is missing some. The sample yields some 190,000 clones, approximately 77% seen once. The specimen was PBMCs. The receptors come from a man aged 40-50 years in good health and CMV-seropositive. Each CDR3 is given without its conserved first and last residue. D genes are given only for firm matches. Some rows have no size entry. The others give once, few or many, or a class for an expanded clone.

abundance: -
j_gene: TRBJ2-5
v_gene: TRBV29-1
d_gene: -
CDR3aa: SVEEPGNNQETQY

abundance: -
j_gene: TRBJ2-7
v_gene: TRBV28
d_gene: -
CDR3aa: ASNLPGLSPKEQY

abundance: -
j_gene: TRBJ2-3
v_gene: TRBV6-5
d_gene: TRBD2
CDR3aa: ASSGLAGMEY

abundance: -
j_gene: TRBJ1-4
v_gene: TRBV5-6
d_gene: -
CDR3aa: ASSLADRSDEKLF

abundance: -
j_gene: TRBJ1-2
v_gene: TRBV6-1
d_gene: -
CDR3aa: ASEMGRDFYGYT

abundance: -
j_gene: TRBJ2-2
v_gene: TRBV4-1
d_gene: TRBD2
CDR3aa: ASSQEVPSGWNTGELF

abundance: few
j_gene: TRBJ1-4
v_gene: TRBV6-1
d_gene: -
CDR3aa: ASSERHQSEKLF

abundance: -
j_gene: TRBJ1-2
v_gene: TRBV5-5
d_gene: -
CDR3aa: ASSLAIAQPNYGYT

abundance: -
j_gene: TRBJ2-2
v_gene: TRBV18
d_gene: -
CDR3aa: ASSPAQTGELF

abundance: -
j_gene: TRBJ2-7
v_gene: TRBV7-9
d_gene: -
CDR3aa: FCFKQKAAYEQY

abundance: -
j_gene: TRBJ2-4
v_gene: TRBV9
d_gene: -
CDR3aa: ASSVAPGAKNIQY

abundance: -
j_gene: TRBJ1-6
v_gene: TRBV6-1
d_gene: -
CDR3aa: ASSEAGHSPLH

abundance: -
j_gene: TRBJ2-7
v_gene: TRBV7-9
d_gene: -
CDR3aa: ASRPSNTGYEQY

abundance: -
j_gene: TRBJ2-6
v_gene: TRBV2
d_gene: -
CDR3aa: ASSEARVSNVLT

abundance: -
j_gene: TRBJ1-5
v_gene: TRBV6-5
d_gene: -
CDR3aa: ASSVQITQPQH

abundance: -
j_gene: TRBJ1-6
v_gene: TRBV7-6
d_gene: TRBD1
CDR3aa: ASSLQGDNSPLH

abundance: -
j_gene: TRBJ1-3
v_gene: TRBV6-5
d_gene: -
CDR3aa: ASSYHRGAGNTIY

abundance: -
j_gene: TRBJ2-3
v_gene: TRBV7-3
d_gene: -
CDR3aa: ASSLSLTGTDTQY

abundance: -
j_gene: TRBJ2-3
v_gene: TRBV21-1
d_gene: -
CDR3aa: ASSPPPRLRCATQY

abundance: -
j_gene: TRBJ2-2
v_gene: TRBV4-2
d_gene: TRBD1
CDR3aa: ASSQRGQGAGLSTGELF

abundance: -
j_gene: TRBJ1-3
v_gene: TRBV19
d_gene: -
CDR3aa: ASNRDSGNTIY

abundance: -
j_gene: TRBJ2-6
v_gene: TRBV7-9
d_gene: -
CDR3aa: SSSPPVAGDRSGANVLT

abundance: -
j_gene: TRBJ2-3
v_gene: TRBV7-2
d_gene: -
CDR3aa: ASSSRTLTQY

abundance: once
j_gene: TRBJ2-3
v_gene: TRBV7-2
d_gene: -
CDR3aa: ASSSGPGRTDTQY